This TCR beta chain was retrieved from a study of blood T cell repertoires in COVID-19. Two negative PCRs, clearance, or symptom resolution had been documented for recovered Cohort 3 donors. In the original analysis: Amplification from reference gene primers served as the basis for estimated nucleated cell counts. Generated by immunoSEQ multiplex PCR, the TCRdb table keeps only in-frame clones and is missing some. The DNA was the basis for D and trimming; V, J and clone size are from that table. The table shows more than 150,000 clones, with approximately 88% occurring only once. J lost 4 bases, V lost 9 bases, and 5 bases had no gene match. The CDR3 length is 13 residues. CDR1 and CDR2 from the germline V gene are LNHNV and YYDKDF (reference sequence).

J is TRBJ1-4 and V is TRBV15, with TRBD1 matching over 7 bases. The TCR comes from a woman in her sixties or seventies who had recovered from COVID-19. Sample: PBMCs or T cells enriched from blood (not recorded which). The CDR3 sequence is CATARDSNEKLFF. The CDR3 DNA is TGTGCCACGGCGCGGGACAGTAATGAAAAACTGTTTTTT.